This T cell receptor (beta chain) was sequenced during a study of Ad26.COV2.S vaccination and SARS-CoV-2 variants. Study-wide points: The breadth of spike-specific CD8+ and CD4+ T cell responses after vaccination was reportedly substantial. Total T cell responses may have been underestimated by the TCR breadth and depth analyses.

The protocol was immunoSEQ multiplex PCR, while the TCRdb copy is restricted to in-frame clones and leaves out a portion. Altogether under 150,000 clones are present, about nine tenths being singletons, with the ten largest covering 5%. Germline values: CDR1 SNHLY, CDR2 FYNNEI. The CDR3 covers 14 residues. The V and J ends lost 5 bases and 6 bases respectively, with 16 bases between them. Notes on this clone: What it binds is unknown.

The clonotype was recovered from a human donor who had recovered from COVID-19. This specimen was peripheral blood, taken after recovery from COVID-19. The chain joins TRBV2 to TRBJ1-2; tentatively, D is TRBD1 (5 bases). The CDR3, as DNA: TGTGCCAGCAGTCAGTTCGAGGGGAGTGATGGCTACACCTTC. It codes for CASSQFEGSDGYTF.